This T cell receptor (beta chain) originates from a study of T cell repertoires in cytomegalovirus infection. On the study more broadly: Both recently identified HLA-C-restricted and well-studied HLA-B-restricted CMV epitopes were used in the study. From public TCR beta signatures came an indication of both CMV infection and matching HLA type.

General study points: Carriage of CMV together with the relevant HLA was identifiable through cumulative public TCR beta family frequency. HLA-C-restricted CMV-specific TCR beta clonotypes prevailed in the ex vivo response.

From the reads, TCRdb called clonotypes with MiXCR, one entry per CDR3 protein. The sample comprises 650,000 to 900,000 distinct CDR3 sequences, approximately 32% of which are singletons, and approximately 13% rests with the top ten. CDR1 and CDR2 from the germline V gene are KGHDR and SFDVKD. The CDR3 spans 17 residues. V trimming: 4 bases; J trimming: 1 base; junction bases outside the gene matches: 5. About this clonotype itself: Its specificity is unknown.

The sequence derives from a human donor in good health (CMV status not recorded). Some clones in this sample may be carry-over from other donors' samples. The V gene is TRBV24-1, the J gene TRBJ2-2; 10 nucleotides align to TRBD1. Source: cultured CD8+ T cells from PBMCs, taken from culture after CMV antigen stimulation. The CDR3 nucleotides read TGTGCCACCAGTGACCAAGACAGGGGGCTGAACACCGGGGAGCTGTTTTTT. Translated, it gives CATSDQDRGLNTGELFF.